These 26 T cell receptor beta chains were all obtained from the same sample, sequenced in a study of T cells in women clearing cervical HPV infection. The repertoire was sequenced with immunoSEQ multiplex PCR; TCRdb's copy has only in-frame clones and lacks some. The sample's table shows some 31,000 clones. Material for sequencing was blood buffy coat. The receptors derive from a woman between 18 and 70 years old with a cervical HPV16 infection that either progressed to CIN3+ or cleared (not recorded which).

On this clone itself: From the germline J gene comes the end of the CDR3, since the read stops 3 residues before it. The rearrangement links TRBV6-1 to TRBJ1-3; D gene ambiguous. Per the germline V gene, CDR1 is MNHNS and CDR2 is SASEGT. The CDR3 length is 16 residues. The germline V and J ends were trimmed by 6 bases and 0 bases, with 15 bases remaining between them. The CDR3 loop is CASRESWAASGNTIYF. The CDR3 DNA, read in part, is TGTGCCAGCAGGGAATCATGGGCTGCCTCTGGAAACACC.

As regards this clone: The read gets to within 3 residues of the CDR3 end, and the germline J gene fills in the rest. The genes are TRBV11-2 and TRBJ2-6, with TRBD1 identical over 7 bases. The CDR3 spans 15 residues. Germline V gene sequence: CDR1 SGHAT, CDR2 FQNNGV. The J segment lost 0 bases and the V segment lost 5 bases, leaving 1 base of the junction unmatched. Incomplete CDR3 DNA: TGTGCCAGCAGCAACAGGGGCTCTGGGGCCAACGTC. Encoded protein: CASSNRGSGANV. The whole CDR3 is CASSNRGSGANVLTF.

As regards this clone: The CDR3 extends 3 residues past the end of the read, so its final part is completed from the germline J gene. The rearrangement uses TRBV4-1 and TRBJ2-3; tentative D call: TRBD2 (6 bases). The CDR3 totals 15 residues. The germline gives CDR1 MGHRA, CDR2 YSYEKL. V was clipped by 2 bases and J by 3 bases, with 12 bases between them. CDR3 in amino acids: CASSQRGSKTDTQYF. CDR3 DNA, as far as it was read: TGCGCCAGCAGCCAACGGGGGTCTAAAACAGATACG.

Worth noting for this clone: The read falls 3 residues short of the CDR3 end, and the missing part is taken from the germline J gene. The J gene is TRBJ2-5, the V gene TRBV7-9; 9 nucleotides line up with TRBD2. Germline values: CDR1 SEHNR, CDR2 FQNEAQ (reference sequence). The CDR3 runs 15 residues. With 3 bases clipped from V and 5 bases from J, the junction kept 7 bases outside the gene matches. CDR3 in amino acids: CASSFVAGGAETQYF. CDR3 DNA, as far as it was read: TGTGCCAGCAGCTTTGTCGCGGGGGGGGCGGAGACC.

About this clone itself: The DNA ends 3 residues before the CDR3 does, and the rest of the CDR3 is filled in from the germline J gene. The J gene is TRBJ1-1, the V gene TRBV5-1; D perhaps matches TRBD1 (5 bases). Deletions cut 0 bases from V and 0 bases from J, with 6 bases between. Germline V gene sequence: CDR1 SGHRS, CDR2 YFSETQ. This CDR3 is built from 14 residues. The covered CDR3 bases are TGCGCCAGCAGCTTGGAAGGGGTGAACACTGAA. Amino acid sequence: CASSLEGVNTE. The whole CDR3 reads CASSLEGVNTEAFF.

CDR3 bases read: TGTGCCAGCAGCTTACTGACAGGGTCTGGCGAG. It is translated as CASSLLTGSGE. The entire CDR3 sequence reads CASSLLTGSGEQYF. The genes are TRBV7-6 and TRBJ2-7, with 7 bases identical to TRBD1. The DNA ends 3 residues before the CDR3 does, and the rest of the CDR3 is filled in from the germline J gene. There are 14 residues in the CDR3. V shed 2 bases and J 6 bases; nucleotides not matched to a gene: 7. Germline CDR1 reads SGHVS; CDR2 reads FNYEAQ. The whole variable domain, filled in from reference TRBV7-6 and TRBJ2-7, reads GAGVSQSPRYKVTKRGQDVALRCDPISGHVSLYWYRQALGQGPEFLTYFNYEAQQDKSGLPNDRFSAERPEGSISTLTIQRTEQRDSAMYRCASSLLTGSGEQYFGPGTRLTVT.

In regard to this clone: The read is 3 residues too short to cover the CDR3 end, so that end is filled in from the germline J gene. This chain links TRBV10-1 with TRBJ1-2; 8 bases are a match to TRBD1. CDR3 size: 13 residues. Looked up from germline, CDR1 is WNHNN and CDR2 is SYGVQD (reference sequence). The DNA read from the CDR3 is TGCGCCAGCAGTCCGGACAGGGCTGGCGGC. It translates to CASSPDRAGG. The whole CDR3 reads CASSPDRAGGYTF.

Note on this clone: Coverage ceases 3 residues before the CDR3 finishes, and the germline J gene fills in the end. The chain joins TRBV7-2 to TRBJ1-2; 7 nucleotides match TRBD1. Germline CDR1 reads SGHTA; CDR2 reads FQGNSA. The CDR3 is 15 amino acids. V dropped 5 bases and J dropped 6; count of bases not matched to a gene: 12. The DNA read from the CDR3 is TGTGCCAGCAGCCCAAGCCCCGACAGGGCTCATGGC. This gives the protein CASSPSPDRAHG. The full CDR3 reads CASSPSPDRAHGYTF.

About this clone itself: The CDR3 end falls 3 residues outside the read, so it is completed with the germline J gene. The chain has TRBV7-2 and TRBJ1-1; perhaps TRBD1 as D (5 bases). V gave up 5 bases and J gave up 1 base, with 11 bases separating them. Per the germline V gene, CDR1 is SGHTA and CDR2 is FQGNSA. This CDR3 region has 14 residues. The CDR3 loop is CASSPRTGNTEAFF. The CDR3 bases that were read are TGTGCCAGCAGCCCGAGAACAGGGAACACTGAA.

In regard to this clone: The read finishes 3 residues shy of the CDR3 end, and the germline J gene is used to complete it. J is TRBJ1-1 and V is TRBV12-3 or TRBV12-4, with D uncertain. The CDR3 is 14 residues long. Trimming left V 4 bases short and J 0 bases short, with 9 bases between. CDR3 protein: CASSSLGMNTEAFF. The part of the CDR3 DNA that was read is TGTGCCAGCAGTTCCCTCGGTATGAACACTGAA.

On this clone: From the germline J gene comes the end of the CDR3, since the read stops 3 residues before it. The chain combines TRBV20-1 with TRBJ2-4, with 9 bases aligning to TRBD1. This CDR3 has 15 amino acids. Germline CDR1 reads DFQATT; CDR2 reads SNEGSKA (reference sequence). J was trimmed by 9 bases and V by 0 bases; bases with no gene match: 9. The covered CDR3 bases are TGCAGTGCTAGAGATCAGACAGGGGGTCGAGGCATT. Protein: CSARDQTGGRGI. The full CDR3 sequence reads CSARDQTGGRGIQYF.

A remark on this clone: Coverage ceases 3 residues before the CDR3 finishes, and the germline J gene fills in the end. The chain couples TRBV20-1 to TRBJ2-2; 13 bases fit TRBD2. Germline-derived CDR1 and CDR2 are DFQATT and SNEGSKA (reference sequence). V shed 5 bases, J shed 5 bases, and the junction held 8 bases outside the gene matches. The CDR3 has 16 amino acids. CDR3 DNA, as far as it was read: TGCAGTGCTGCCCGACTAGCGGGAGGAGGAACCGGGGAG. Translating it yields CSAARLAGGGTGE. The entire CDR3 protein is CSAARLAGGGTGELFF.

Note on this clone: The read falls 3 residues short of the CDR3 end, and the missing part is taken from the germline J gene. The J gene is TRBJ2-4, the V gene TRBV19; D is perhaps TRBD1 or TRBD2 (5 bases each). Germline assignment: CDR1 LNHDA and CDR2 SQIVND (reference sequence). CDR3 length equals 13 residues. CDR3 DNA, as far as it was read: TGTGCCAGTAGTATCTGGCAGGGAGACGGT. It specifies CASSIWQGDG. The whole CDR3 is CASSIWQGDGQYF.

CDR3: CSARAGLDSPLHF. CDR3 DNA (partial): TGCAGTGCCCGAGCAGGGCTTGATTCACCC. This chain joins TRBV20-1 and TRBJ1-6; the D gene is possibly TRBD1 (5 bases). Read coverage stops 3 residues before the CDR3 terminus; the germline J gene supplies the remainder. Trimming took off 6 bases at V and 8 bases at J, with 14 bases between the two ends. The CDR3 loop spans 13 amino acids. CDR1 and CDR2 from the germline V gene are DFQATT and SNEGSKA (reference sequence).

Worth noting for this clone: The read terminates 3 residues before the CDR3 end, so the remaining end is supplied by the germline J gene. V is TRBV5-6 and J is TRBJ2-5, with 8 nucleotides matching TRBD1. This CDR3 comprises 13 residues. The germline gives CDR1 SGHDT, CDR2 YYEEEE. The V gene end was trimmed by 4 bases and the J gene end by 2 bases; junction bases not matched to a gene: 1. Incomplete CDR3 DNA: TGTGCCAGCAGCCGACAGGGGCAAGAGACC. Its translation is CASSRQGQET. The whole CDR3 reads CASSRQGQETQYF.

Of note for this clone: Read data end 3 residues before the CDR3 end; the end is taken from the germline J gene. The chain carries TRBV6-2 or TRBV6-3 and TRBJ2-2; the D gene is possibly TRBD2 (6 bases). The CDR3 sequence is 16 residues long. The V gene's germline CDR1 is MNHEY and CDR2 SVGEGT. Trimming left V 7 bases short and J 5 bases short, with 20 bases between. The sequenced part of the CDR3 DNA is TGTGCCAGCATCGACCCGGGCCTAGCGAGGACCGGGGAG. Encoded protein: CASIDPGLARTGE. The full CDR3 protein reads CASIDPGLARTGELFF.

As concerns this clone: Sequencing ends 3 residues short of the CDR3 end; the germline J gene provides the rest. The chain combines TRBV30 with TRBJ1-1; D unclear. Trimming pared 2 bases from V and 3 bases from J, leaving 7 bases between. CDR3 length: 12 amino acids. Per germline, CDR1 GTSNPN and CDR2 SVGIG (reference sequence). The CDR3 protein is CAWSSVYTEAFF. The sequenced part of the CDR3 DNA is TGTGCCTGGAGTTCAGTGTACACTGAA.

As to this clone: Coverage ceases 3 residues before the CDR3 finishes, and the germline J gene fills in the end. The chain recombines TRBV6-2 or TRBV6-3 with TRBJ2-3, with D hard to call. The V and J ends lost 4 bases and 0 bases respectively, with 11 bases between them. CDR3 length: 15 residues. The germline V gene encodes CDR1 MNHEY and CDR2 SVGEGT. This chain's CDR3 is CASSFAYPSTDTQYF. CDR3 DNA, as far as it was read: TGTGCCAGCAGTTTCGCGTACCCTAGCACAGATACG.

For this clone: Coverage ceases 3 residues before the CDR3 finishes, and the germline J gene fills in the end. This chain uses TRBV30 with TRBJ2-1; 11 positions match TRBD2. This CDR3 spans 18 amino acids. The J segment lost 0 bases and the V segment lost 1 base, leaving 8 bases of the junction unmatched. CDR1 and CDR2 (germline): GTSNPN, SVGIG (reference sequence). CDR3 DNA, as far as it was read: TGTGCCTGGAGTGCTGTCGGGACTAGCGGAAGCTCCTACAATGAG. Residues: CAWSAVGTSGSSYNE. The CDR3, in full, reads CAWSAVGTSGSSYNEQFF.

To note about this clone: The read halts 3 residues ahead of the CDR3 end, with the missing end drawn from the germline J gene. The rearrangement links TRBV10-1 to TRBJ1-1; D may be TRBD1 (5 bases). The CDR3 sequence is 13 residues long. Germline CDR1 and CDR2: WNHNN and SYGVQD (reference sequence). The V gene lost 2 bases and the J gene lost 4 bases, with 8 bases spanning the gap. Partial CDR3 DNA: TGCGCCAGCAGTGAGGCCGGGGGCACTGAA. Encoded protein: CASSEAGGTE. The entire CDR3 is CASSEAGGTEAFF.

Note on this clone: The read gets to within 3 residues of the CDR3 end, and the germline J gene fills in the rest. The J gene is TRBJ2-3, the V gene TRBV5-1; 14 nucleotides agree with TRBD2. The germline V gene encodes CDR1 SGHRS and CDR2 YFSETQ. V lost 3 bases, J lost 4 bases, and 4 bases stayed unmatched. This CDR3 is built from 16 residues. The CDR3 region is CASSSGTSGGADTQYF. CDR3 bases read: TGCGCCAGCAGCTCTGGGACTAGCGGGGGTGCAGATACG.

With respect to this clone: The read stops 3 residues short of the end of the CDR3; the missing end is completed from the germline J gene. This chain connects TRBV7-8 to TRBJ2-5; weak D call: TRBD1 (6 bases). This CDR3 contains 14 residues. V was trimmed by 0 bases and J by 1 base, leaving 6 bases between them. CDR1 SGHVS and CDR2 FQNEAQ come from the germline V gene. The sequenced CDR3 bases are TGTGCCAGCAGCTTAGCCAGGGGCCAAGAGACC. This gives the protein CASSLARGQET. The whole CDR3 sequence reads CASSLARGQETQYF.

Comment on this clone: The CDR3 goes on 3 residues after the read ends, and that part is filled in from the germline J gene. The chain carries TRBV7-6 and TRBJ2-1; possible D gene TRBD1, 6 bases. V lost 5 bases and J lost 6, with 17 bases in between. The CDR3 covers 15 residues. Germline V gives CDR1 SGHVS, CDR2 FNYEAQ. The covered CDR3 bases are TGTGCCAGCAGCACGGCGTCCGGGACAAGCAATGAG. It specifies CASSTASGTSNE. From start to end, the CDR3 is CASSTASGTSNEQFF.

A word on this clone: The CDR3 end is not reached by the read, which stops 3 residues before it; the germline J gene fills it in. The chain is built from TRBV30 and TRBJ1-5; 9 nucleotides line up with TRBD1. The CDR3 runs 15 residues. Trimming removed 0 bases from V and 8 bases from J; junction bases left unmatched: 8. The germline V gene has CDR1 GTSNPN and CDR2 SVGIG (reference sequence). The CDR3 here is CAWSVRGTGYEPQHF. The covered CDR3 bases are TGTGCCTGGAGTGTACGGGGGACAGGGTATGAGCCC.

CDR3 sequence: CASSLHRDSPLHF. Incomplete CDR3 DNA: TGTGCCAGCAGCCTCCACAGGGACTCACCC. The chain uses TRBV12-3 or TRBV12-4 and TRBJ1-6; D is perhaps TRBD1 (6 bases). The CDR3 goes on 3 residues after the read ends, and that part is filled in from the germline J gene. This CDR3 is 13 amino acids long. Trimming stripped 6 bases from V and 10 bases from J, with 13 bases between.

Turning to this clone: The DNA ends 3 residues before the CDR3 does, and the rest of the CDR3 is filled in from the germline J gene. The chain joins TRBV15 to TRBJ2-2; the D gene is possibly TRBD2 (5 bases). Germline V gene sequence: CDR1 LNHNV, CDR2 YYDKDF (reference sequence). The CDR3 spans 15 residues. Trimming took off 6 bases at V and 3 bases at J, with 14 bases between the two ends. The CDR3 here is CATRSVGEHTGELFF. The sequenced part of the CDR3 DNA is TGTGCCACCAGATCCGTCGGGGAGCACACCGGGGAG. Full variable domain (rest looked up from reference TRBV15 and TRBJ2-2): DAMVIQNPRYQVTQFGKPVTLSCSQTLNHNVMYWYQQKSSQAPKLLFHYYDKDFNNEADTPDNFQSRRPNTSFCFLDIRSPGLGDTAMYLCATRSVGEHTGELFFGEGSRLTVL.